What follows is one TCR beta chain and its context. The antigen is unknown. Trimming took 5 bases from V and 4 from J, leaving 12 bases between them. The germline V gene encodes CDR1 SGHTA and CDR2 FQGNSA. The CDR3 has 15 amino acids. This specimen belongs to a study of cytomegalovirus exposure and HLA in healthy donors. Study observations and caveats: Some public TCRs appeared in many individuals, while most sequences were rare. A later analysis found most CMV-associated TCR beta chains apparently HLA-restricted.

The PCR ran on 60 Vbeta and 13 Jbeta primers. In the source study's methods: Approximately 80 million unique TCR beta chains, 9.5 million to 11 million of them shared, were counted by a later analysis. Generated by immunoSEQ multiplex PCR, the TCRdb table keeps only in-frame clones and is missing some. The V and J calls and clone size are taken from that table; D and trimming were inferred from the DNA. The sample holds more than 95,000 clones, roughly three quarters seen once. The sample taken for sequencing was PBMCs. The rearrangement links TRBV7-2 to TRBJ2-6, with D possibly matching TRBD1 (6 bases). The sequence was collected from a man aged 45-65 years in good health and CMV-seropositive. The CDR3 coding sequence is TGTGCCAGCAGCATACAGGGCCCCGGGGCCAACGTCCTGACTTTC. It is translated as CASSIQGPGANVLTF.